This T cell receptor (beta chain) originates from a study of blood T cell repertoires in COVID-19. Study at large: Material from acute and convalescent COVID-19 was sourced from the United States, Italy and Spain. PBMCs, B-cell-depleted T cells, or T cells provided the cDNA or gDNA that made up the material.

Per the germline V gene, CDR1 is GTSNPN and CDR2 is SVGIG (reference sequence). This CDR3 contains 15 residues. The V gene lost 4 bases and the J gene lost 4 bases, with 19 bases spanning the gap. TCRdb's copy holds only in-frame clones and misses some; the assay was immunoSEQ multiplex PCR. The sample shows 40,000 or so clones, 80% to 90% of them seen only once. V gene TRBV30 combines with J gene TRBJ1-2; D not certain. This clonotype was obtained from a man in his forties with active COVID-19. Sequencing was done on a sample of peripheral blood. This CDR3 reads CAWTLAGGWSYGYTF. CDR3 nucleotides: TGTGCCTGGACCCTAGCGGGTGGATGGAGCTATGGCTACACCTTC.